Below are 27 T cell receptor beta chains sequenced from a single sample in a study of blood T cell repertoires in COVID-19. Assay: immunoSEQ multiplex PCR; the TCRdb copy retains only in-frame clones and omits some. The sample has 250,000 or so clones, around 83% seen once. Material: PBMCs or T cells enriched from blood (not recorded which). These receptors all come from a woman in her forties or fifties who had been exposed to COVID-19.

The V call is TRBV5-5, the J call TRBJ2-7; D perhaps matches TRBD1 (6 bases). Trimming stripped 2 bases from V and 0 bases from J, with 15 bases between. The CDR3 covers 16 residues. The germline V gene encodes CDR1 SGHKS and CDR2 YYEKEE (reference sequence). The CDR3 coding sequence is TGTGCCAGCAGCTTCCGTCAGGGGACGAACTCCTACGAGCAGTACTTC. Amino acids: CASSFRQGTNSYEQYF.

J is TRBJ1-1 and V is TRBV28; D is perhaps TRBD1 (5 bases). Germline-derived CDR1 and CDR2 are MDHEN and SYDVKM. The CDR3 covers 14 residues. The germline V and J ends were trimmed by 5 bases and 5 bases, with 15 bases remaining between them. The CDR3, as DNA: TGTGCCAGCAGTGGGGGAGGGGTTCGGACTGAAGCTTTCTTT. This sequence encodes CASSGGGVRTEAFF.

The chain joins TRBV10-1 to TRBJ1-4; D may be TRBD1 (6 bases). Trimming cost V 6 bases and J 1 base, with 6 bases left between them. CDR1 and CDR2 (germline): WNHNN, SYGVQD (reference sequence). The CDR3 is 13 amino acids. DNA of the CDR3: TGCGCCAGCAGCAGGGGAACTAATGAAAAACTGTTTTTT. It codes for CASSRGTNEKLFF.

CDR3 nucleotides: TGTGCCAGCAGCCAAGTACGCGGAGAGACCCAGTACTTC. Translating gives CASSQVRGETQYF. V gene TRBV14 combines with J gene TRBJ2-5, with D unresolved. V gave up 1 base and J gave up 4 bases, with 7 bases separating them. The CDR3 sequence is 13 residues long. Per the germline V gene, CDR1 is SGHDN and CDR2 is FVKESK.

CDR3 loop: CASSEANLNYGYTF. CDR3 DNA sequence: TGTGCCAGCAGTGAAGCCAACCTTAACTATGGCTACACCTTC. The J gene is TRBJ1-2, the V gene TRBV28, with D hard to call. The CDR3 runs 14 residues. Germline V gene sequence: CDR1 MDHEN, CDR2 SYDVKM. V gave up 5 bases and J gave up 1 base, with 11 bases separating them.

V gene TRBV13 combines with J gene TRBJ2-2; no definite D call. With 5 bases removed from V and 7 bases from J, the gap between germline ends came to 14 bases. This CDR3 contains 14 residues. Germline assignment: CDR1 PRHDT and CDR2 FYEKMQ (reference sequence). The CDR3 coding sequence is TGTGCCAGCAGCCCACTTGCGACGGGCGGGGAGCTGTTTTTT. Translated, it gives CASSPLATGGELFF.

CDR3 residues: CASRMTGGQETQYF. Written as DNA, the CDR3 is TGTGCCAGCAGGATGACAGGGGGCCAAGAGACCCAGTACTTC. The genes are TRBV6-5 and TRBJ2-5; 9 bases are a match to TRBD1. This CDR3 is built from 14 residues. Trimming took 6 bases from V and 1 from J; bases not matched to a gene: 3. Per the germline V gene, CDR1 is MNHEY and CDR2 is SVGAGI.

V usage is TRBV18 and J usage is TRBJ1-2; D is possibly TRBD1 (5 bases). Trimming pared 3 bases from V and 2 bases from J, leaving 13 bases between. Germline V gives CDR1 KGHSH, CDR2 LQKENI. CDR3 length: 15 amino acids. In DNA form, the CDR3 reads TGTGCCAGCTCACCGACCCCTGACAGCAACTATGGCTACACCTTC. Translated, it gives CASSPTPDSNYGYTF.

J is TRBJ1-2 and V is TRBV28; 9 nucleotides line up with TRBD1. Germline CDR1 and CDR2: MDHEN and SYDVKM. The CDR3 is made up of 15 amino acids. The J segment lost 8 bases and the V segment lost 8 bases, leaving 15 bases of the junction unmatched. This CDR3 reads CASRPTGTGTRGYTF. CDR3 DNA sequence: TGTGCCAGCCGACCGACCGGGACAGGGACTCGGGGCTACACCTTC.

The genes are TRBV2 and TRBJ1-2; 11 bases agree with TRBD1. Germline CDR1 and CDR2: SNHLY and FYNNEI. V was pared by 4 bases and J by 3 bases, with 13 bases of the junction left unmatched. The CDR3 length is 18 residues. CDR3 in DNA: TGTGCCAGCAGTGTTGGGGGACAGGGGGTGGTTTGGGACTATGGCTACACCTTC. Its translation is CASSVGGQGVVWDYGYTF.

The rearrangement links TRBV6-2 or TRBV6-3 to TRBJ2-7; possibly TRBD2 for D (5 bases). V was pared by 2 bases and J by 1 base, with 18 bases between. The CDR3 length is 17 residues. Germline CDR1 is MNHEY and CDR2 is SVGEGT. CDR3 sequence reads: CASSYRDSPISSYEQYF. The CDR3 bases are TGTGCCAGCAGTTACCGGGATTCTCCGATTTCTTCCTACGAGCAGTACTTC.

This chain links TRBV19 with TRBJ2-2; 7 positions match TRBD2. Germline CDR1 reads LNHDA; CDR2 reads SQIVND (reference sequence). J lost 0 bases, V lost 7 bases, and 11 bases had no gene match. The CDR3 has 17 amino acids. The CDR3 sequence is CASNPLRGGANTGELFF. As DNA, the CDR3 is TGTGCCAGTAATCCCCTTCGCGGGGGAGCGAACACCGGGGAGCTGTTTTTT.

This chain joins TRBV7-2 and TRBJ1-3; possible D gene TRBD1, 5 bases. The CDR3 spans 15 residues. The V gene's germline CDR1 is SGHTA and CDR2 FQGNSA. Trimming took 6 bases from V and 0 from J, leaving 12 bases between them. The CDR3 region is CASSLRDLSGNTIYF. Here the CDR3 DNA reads TGTGCCAGCAGTCTCAGGGATCTCTCTGGAAACACCATATATTTT.

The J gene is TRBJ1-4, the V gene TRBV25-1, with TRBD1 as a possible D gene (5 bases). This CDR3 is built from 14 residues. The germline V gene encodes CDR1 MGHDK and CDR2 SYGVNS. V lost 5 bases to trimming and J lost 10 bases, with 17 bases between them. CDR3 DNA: TGTGCCAGCAGTCCCCGCAGGGAATACAGAAAACTGTTTTTT. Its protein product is CASSPRREYRKLFF.

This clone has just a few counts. CDR3 region: CAWSGQGLGSPLHF. The CDR3 DNA reads TGTGCCTGGAGTGGACAGGGGCTGGGGTCACCCCTCCACTTT. The rearrangement uses TRBV30 and TRBJ1-6, with 8 nucleotides matching TRBD1. The germline gives CDR1 GTSNPN, CDR2 SVGIG (reference sequence). CDR3 size: 14 residues. After removal of 1 base from V and 10 bases from J, the junction contained 6 bases not matched to a gene.

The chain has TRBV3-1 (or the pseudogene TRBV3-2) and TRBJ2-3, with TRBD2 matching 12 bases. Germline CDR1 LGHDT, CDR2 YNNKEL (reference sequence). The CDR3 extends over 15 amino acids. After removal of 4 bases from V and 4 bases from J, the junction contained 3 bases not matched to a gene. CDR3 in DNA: TGTGCCAGCAGCCCTAGCGGGGGGGCGGCAGATACGCAGTATTTT. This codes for CASSPSGGAADTQYF.

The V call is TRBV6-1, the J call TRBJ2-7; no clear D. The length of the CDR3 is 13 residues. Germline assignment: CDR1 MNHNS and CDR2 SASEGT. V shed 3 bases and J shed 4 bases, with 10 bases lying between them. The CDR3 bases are TGTGCCAGCAGTGATACAGCCCAGTACGAGCAGTACTTC. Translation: CASSDTAQYEQYF.

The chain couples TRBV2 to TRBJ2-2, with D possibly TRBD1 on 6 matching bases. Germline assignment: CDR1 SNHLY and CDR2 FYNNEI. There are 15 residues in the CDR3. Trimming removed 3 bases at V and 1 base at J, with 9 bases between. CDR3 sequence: CASSEGARNTGELFF. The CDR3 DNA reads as TGTGCCAGCAGTGAGGGGGCACGGAACACCGGGGAGCTGTTTTTT.

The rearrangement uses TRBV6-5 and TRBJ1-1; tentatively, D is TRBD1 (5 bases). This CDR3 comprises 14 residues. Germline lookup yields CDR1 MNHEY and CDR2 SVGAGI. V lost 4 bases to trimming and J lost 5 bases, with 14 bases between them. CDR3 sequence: CASSLRGSGTEAFF. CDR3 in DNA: TGTGCCAGCAGTTTAAGGGGATCTGGGACTGAAGCTTTCTTT.

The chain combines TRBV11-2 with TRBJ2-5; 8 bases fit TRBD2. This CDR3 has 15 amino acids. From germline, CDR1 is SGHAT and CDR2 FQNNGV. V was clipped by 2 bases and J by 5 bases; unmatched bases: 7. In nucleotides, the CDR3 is TGTGCCAGCAGCTTATTAGCGGGGTCCTCGGAGACCCAGTACTTC. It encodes CASSLLAGSSETQYF.

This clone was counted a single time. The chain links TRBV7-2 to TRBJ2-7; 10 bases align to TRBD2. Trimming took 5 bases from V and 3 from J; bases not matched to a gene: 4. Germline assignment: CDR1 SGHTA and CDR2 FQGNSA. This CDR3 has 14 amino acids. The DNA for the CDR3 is TGTGCCAGCAGCATGCAGCGGGGGGGCTACGAGCAGTACTTC. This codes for CASSMQRGGYEQYF.

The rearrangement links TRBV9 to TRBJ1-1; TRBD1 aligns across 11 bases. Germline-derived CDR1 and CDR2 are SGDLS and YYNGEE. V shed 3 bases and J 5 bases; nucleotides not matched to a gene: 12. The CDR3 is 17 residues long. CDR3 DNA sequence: TGTGCCAGCAGCGATCGGACAGGGGGCGCCTGGGATACTGAAGCTTTCTTT. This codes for CASSDRTGGAWDTEAFF.

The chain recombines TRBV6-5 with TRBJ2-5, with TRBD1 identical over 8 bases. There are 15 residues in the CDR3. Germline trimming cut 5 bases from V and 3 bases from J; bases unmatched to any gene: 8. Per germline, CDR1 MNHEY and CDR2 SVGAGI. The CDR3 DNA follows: TGTGCCAGCAGTCTCGGACAGGGTAGTGAAGAGACCCAGTACTTC. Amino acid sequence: CASSLGQGSEETQYF.

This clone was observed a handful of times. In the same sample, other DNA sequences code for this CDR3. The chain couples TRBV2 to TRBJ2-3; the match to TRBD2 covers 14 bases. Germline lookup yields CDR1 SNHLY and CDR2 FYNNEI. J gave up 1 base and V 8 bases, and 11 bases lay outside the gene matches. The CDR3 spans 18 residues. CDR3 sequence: CASSGGTSGGRGTDTQYF. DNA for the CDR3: TGTGCCAGCTCGGGAGGGACTAGCGGGGGAAGGGGCACAGATACGCAGTATTTT.

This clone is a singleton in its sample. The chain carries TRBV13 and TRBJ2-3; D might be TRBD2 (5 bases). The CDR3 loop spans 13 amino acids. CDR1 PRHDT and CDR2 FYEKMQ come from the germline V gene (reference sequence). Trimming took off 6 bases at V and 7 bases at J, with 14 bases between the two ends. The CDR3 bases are TGTGCCAGCAGTCGAGAAGAGGGTAATACGCAGTATTTT. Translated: CASSREEGNTQYF.

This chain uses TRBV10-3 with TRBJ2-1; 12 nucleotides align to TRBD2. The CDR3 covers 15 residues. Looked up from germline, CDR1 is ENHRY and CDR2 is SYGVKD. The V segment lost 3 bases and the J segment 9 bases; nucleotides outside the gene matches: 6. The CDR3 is CAISDLAGGNGEQFF. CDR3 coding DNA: TGTGCCATCAGTGATCTAGCGGGGGGGAATGGTGAGCAGTTCTTC.

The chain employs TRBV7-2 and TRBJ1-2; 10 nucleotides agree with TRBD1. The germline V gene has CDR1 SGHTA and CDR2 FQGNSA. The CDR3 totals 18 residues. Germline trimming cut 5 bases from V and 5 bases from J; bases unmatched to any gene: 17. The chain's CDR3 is CASSPLDRGRGVRYGYTF. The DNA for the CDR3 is TGTGCCAGCAGCCCCCTCGACAGGGGGCGAGGAGTACGGTATGGCTACACCTTC.